This record concerns one T cell receptor (beta chain) sequence. TCR alpha and beta CDR3 regions were amplified from RNA using iRepertoire nested multiplex PCR. TCRdb used MiXCR to reprocess the multiplex PCR reads, holding one entry per CDR3 protein. The repertoire consists of fewer than 200,000 distinct CDR3 sequences, with approximately 40% occurring once and the leading ten covering 5% to 5.5%. The data were taken from a study of glioma-infiltrating T cells. Per the germline V gene, CDR1 is SGHVS and CDR2 is FNYEAQ. The V end was cut by 5 bases, the J end by 3 bases, with 23 bases between. The CDR3 consists of 17 residues.

Sequenced: glioma tissue, nonneoplastic brain tissue, or PBMCs (not recorded which). This receptor was obtained from a human donor with low-grade glioma or glioblastoma, undergoing nonglioma brain surgery, or in good health (not recorded which). The chain recombines TRBV7-6 with TRBJ2-7; TRBD2 might be the D (5 bases). In nucleotides, the CDR3 is TGTGCCAGCAGCCTACGGAGAGGGAAATCCTTGGGCTACGAGCAGTACTTC. Protein product: CASSLRRGKSLGYEQYF.